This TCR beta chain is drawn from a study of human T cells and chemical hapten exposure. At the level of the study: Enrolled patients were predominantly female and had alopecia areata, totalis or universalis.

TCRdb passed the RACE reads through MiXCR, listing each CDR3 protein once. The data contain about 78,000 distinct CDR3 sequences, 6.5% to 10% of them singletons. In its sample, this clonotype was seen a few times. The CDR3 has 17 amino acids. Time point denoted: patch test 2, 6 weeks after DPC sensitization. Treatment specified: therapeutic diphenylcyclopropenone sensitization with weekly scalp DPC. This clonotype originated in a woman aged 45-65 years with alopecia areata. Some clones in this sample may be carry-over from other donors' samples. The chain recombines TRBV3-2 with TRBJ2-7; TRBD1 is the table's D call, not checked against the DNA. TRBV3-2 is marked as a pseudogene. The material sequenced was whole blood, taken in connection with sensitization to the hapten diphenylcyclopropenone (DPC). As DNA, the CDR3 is TGTGCCAGCAGCCAAAGTCTCGACAGTTGGGACCCCTACGAGCAGTACTTC. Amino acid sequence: CASSQSLDSWDPYEQYF.